This T cell receptor (beta chain) emerged from a study of graft-versus-host responses after intestinal transplantation. Study as a whole: Each transplant was multivisceral, liver-intestinal, or isolated intestinal. Findings of the study overall: Some GvH clones were seen earlier in gut or blood, suggesting intestinal origin. When patients had graft-donor T cell macrochimerism, their allografts held high graft-versus-host to host-versus-graft clonal ratios. Peak GvH clone levels in circulation were associated with early post-transplant HvG declines.

Clones were read by immunoSEQ multiplex PCR, and TCRdb kept only the in-frame ones, dropping some. The sample carries 40,000 or so clones, less than 90% recorded once. V lost 7 bases and J 8 bases, leaving 20 bases between the germline ends. The CDR3 runs to 14 residues. Germline-derived CDR1 and CDR2 are MDHEN and SYDVKM. In the case of this clone: What it recognizes is unknown.

The receptor comes from a human patient who received an intestinal transplant, so some T cells may come from the graft donor. The chain carries TRBV28 and TRBJ1-2; D ambiguous. Source: PBMCs, taken about 1,000 days after transplant. The CDR3, as DNA: TGTGCCAGCATCATAGACGGGAGGACGGGAGGCTACACCTTC. It translates to CASIIDGRTGGYTF.